This TCR beta chain was observed in a study of OX40 agonist ivuxolimab in advanced cancers. Study context: Patients received ivuxolimab, an agonistic anti-OX40 (CD134) antibody. Intravenous ivuxolimab was administered to patients every 2 weeks at 0.01 to 10 mg/kg. The study reported partial responses in three patients: one hepatocellular carcinoma, two cutaneous melanoma.

Concerning this clone: What it binds is unknown.

Germline V gives CDR1 MDHEN, CDR2 SYDVKM. V was pared by 6 bases and J by 5 bases, with 7 bases between. CDR3 size: 11 residues. TCRdb's table, derived via immunoSEQ multiplex PCR, lists solely in-frame clones and lacks some. Here the sample spans about 69,000 clones, 90% being singletons. Findings of the study overall: Compared with CD4+, CD8+ T cells on average had more expanded clones.

The sequencing used CD4+ or CD8+ T cells sorted from blood, collected in a trial of the OX40 agonist ivuxolimab. This TCR came from an adult with an advanced solid tumor such as melanoma, head and neck, liver or kidney cancer. The rearrangement uses TRBV28 and TRBJ2-5; D is possibly TRBD2 (5 bases). Here the CDR3 reads CASRLAETQYF. CDR3 DNA: TGTGCCAGCAGGTTAGCGGAGACCCAGTACTTC.